The clone carrying this T cell receptor beta chain came up a few times. Its target is unknown. TCRdb processed the 5' RACE reads anew with MiXCR; each CDR3 protein has one entry. The sample contains some 450,000 distinct CDR3 sequences, roughly a sixth of which appear only once. This record comes from a study of CD8 T cells in ankylosing spondylitis. Whole-study results and caveats: Clones tied to disease were said to be significantly enriched in matched ankylosing spondylitis synovial fluid. A TCR beta motif made of eight highly homologous variants seemed typical of ankylosing spondylitis blood.

Sequenced material: blood, either unsorted or a sorted T cell fraction (not recorded which). The TCR was taken from a male donor with ankylosing spondylitis.

CDR3 DNA: TGTGCCAGCAGCCAGAATTTTGGTTTCTCCTACAATGAGCAGTTCTTC. It codes for CASSQNFGFSYNEQFF. J is TRBJ2-1 and V is TRBV3-1, with unresolved D. Germline CDR1 is LGHDT and CDR2 is YNNKEL (reference sequence). This CDR3 comprises 16 residues. V lost 3 bases to trimming and J lost 0 bases, with 12 bases between them.